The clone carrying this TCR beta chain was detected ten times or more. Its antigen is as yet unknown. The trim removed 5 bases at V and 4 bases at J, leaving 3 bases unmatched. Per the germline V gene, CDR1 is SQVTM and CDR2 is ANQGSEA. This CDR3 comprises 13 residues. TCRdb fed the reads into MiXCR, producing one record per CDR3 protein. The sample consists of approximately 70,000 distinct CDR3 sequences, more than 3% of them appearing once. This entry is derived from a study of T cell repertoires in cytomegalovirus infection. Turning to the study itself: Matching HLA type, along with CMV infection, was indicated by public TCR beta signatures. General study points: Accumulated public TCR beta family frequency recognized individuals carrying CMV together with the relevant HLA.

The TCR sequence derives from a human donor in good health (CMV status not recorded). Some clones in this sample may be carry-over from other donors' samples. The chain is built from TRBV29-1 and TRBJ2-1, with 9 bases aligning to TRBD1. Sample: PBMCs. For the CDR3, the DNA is TGCAGCGTTTCCGGGACAGGGTACAATGAGCAGTTCTTC. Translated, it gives CSVSGTGYNEQFF.